This record covers a single TCR beta chain. The record originates from a study of blood T cell repertoires in COVID-19. The CDR3 totals 14 residues. Trimming took off 5 bases at V and 7 bases at J, with 15 bases between the two ends. In germline, CDR1 is SEHNR, CDR2 FQNEAQ (reference sequence). Only in-frame clones appear in the TCRdb table, and some are missing; sequencing was by immunoSEQ multiplex PCR. The profile shows approximately 350,000 clones, about 90% of them singletons. The source is a woman between 18 and 29 years old who had recovered from COVID-19. The genes are TRBV7-9 and TRBJ2-1; D gene uncertain. Sequenced: peripheral blood. The CDR3 DNA sequence: TGTGCCAGCAGCCAAACACGGGTGAAGAATGAGCAGTTCTTC. Translating it yields CASSQTRVKNEQFF.